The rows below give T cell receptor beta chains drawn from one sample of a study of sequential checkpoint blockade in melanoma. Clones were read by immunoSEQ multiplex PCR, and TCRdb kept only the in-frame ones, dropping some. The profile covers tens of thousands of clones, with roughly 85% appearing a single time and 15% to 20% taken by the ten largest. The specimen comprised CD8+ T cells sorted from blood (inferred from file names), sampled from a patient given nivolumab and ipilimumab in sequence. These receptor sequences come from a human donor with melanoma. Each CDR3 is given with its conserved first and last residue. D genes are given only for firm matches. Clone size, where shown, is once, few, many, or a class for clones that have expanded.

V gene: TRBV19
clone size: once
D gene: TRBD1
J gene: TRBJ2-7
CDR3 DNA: TGTGCCAGTAGTCCATCCCCAGGGGGCTTTTACGAGCAGTACTTC
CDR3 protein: CASSPSPGGFYEQYF

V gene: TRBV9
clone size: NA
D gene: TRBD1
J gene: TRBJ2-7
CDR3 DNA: TGTGCCAGCAGCGTTAGCGCGGGACAGGGCAACGAGCAGTACTTC
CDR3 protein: CASSVSAGQGNEQYF

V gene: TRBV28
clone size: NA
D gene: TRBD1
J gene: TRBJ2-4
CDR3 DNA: TGTGCCAGCAGTCCAGCAGGGGGCGTTCTAGCTGCCAAAAACATTCAGTACTTC
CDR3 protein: CASSPAGGVLAAKNIQYF

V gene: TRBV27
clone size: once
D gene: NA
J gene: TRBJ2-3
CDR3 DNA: TGTGCCAGCAGCCCCTATATCGGGAAATCTGCAGATACGCAGTATTTT
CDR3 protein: CASSPYIGKSADTQYF

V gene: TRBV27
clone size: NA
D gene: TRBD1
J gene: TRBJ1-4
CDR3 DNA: TGTGCCAGCAGCCCCGTTGTGAGGACAGGGTTCGAAAAACTGTTTTTT
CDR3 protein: CASSPVVRTGFEKLFF

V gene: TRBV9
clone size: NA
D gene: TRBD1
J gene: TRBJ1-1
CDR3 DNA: TGTGCCATCGCTGACAGGGGAAACCTCTTGACTGAAGCTTTCTTT
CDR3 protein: CAIADRGNLLTEAFF

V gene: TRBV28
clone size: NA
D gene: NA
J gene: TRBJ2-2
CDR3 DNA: TGTGCCAGCCACAGGGTTAGGACCGGGGAGCTGTTTTTT
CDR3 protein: CASHRVRTGELFF

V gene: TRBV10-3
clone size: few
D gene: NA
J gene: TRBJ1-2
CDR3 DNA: TGTGCCGTTCAGGGCCTCTATGTGCATGGCTACACCTTC
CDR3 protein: CAVQGLYVHGYTF

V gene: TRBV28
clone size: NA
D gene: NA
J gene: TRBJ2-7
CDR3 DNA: TGTGCCAGCAGTTTTTCCTGGGGCCAACCCCACGAGCAGTACTTC
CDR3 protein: CASSFSWGQPHEQYF

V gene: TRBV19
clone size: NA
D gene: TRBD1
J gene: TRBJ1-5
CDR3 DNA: TGTGCCAGTAGTATAACTACAGGGGATTGGAGCAATCAGCCCCAGCATTTT
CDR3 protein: CASSITTGDWSNQPQHF

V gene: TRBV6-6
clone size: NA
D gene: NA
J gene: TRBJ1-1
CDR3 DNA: TGTGCCAGCAGTTCCTTGGACAGACAATTAGACACTGAAGCTTTCTTT
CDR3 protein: CASSSLDRQLDTEAFF

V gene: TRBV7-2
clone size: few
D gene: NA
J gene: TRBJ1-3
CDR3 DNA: TGTGCCAGCAGCTTAGGTCCAAAAAACACCATATATTTT
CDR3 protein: CASSLGPKNTIYF

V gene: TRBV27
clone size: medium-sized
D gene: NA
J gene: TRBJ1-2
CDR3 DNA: TGTGCCAGCAGTTCCAGGGCGGAAATAGGCTACACCTTC
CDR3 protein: CASSSRAEIGYTF

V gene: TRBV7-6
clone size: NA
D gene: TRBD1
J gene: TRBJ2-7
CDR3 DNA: TGTGCCAGCAGCCACTATGGCAGGGGGACCTACGAGCAGTACTTC
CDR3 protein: CASSHYGRGTYEQYF

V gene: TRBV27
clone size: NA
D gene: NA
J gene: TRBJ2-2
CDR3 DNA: TGTGCCAGCAGTTTATCGAAACTCACCGGGGAGCTGTTTTTT
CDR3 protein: CASSLSKLTGELFF

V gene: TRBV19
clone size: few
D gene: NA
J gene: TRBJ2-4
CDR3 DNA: TGTGCCAGTAGTATAGATGGGAGAGGAAACATTCAGTACTTC
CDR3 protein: CASSIDGRGNIQYF

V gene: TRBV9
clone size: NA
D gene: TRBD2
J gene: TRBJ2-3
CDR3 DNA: TGTGCCAGCAGCGTAGGCGGGAGGGCCCCAGATACGCAGTATTTT
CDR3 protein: CASSVGGRAPDTQYF

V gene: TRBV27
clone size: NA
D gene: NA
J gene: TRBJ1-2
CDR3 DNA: TGTGCCAGCGGGCCTGGGGGGGGACTCAATGGCTACACCTTC
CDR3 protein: CASGPGGGLNGYTF

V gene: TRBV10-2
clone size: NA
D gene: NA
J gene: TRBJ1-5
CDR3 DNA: TGCGCCAGCAAGTTTGGGGGGATAGGCAATCAGCCCCAGCATTTT
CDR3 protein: CASKFGGIGNQPQHF

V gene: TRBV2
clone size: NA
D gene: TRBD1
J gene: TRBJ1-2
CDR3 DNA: TGTGCCAGCAGCATTAACAGGGGCGGTTTTGGCTACACCTTC
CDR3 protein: CASSINRGGFGYTF

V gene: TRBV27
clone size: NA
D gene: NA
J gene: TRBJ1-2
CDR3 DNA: TGTGCCAGCAGTTTATCAACAGCCTATGGCTACACCTTC
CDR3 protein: CASSLSTAYGYTF

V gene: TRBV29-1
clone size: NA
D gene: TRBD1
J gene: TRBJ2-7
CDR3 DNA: TGCAGCGTCTACAGGGGTTCGTCCTACGAGCAGTACTTC
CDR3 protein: CSVYRGSSYEQYF

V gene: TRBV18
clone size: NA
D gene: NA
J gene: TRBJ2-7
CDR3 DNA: TGTGCCAGCTCACTCTGGGGGGACGAGCAGTACTTC
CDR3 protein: CASSLWGDEQYF

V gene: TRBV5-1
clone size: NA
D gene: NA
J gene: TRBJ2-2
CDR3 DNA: TGCGCCAGCAGCTGGGACTCGCGAGGGGAGCTGTTTTTT
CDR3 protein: CASSWDSRGELFF

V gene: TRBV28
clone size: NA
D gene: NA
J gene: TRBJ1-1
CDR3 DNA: TGTGCCAGCAGTCTTACCTCAGGGATAACTGAAGCTTTCTTT
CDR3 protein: CASSLTSGITEAFF

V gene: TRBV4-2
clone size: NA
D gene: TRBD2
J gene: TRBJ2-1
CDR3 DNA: TGTGCCAGCAGCCAAGAGGGAGAGGGACTAGCGGGGAATGAGCAGTTCTTC
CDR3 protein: CASSQEGEGLAGNEQFF

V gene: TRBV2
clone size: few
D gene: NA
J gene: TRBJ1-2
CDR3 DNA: TGTGCCAGCAGCCTCCAGGTTGGGGCAGGGGATCCCTATGGCTACACCTTC
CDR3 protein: CASSLQVGAGDPYGYTF

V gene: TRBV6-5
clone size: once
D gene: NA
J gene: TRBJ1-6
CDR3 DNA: TGTGCCAGCAGTTACGAACAGGGCAGTTCACCCCTCCACTTT
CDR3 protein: CASSYEQGSSPLHF

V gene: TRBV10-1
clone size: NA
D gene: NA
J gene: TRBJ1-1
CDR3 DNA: TGCGCCAGCAGTGCAAACAGGGCTCGGACATTGAACACTGAAGCTTTCTTT
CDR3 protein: CASSANRARTLNTEAFF

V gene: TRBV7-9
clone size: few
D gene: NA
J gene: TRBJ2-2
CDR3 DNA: TGTGCCAGCAGCCGCGTTGGGGACTCTCTTTACGGGGAGCTGTTTTTT
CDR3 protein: CASSRVGDSLYGELFF

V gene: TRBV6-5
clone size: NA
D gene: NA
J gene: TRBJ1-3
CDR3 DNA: TGTGCCAGCAGTTACTCAGGGGGCTCTGGAAACACCATATATTTT
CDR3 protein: CASSYSGGSGNTIYF

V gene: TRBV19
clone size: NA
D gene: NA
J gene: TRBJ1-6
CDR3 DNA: TGTGCCAGCGCCGACAGATCTTATAATTCACCCCTCCACTTT
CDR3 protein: CASADRSYNSPLHF

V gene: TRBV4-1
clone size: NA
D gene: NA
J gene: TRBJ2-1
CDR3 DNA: TGCGCCAGCAGCCTCGGGACAAAATATGAGCAGTTCTTC
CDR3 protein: CASSLGTKYEQFF

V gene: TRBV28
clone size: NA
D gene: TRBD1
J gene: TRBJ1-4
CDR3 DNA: TGTGCCAGCGGGGAAATCGGGACAGGGAGTGAAAAACTGTTTTTT
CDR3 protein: CASGEIGTGSEKLFF

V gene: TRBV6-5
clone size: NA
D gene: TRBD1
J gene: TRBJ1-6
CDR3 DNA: TGTGCCAGCAGACCCTCACAGGGGACCCTTTCACCCCTCCACTTT
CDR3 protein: CASRPSQGTLSPLHF

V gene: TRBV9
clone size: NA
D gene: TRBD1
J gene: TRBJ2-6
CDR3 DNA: TGTGCCAGCAGCCCCTGGCGTTCAGGGGGTTCGGGGGCCAACGTCCTGACTTTC
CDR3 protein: CASSPWRSGGSGANVLTF

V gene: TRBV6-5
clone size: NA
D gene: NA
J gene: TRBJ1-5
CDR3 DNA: TGTGCCAGCAGGTCGAGCGCCCTTAGCAATCAGCCCCAGCATTTT
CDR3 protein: CASRSSALSNQPQHF

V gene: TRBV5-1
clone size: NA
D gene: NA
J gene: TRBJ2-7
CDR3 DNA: TGCGCCAGCAGCTTGACGGGACATCTACACTACGAGCAGTACTTC
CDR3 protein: CASSLTGHLHYEQYF

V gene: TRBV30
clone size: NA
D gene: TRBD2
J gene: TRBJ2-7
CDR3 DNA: TGTGCCTGGAGTGTAGATGGGTCTAGCGGGAGTCAGTACGAGCAGTACTTC
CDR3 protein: CAWSVDGSSGSQYEQYF

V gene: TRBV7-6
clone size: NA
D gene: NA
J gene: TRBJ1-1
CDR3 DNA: TGTGCCAGCAGCTTAGGAGGGTTCACTGAAGCTTTCTTT
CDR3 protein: CASSLGGFTEAFF

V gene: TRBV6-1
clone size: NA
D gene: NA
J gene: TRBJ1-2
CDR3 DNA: TGTGCCAGCACAACGGACAGAAGGTTTTATGGCTACACCTTC
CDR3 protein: CASTTDRRFYGYTF

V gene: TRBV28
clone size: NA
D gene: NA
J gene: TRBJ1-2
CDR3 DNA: TGTGCCAGCAGCCCGAGTAGGACCCTGGGGGGGTATGGCTACACCTTC
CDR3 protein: CASSPSRTLGGYGYTF

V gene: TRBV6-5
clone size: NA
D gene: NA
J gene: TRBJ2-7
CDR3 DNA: TGTGCCAGCAGTTACTTCAGGGAAGGTTACGAGCAGTACTTC
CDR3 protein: CASSYFREGYEQYF

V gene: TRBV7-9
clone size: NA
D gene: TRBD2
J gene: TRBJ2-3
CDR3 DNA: TGTGCCAGCAGCCCCCCGGGAGGGTATACGGGAATCCGGACAGATACGCAGTATTTT
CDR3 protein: CASSPPGGYTGIRTDTQYF

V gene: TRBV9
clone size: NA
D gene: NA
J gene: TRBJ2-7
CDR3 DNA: TGTGCCAGCAGCGTAGAGGGGGGAGGGGTAATGCAGTACTTC
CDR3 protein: CASSVEGGGVMQYF

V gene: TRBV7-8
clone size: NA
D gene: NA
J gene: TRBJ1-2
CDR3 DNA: TGTGCCAGCAGCTCCTCCCTTTGGACACTAACAGGCTACACCTTC
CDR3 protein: CASSSSLWTLTGYTF

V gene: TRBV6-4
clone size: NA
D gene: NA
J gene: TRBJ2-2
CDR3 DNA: TGTGCCAGCAGTCCAGGGATCACCGGGGAGCTGTTTTTT
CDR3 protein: CASSPGITGELFF

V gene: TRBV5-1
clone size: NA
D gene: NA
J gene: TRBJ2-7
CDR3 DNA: TGCGCCAGCAGCTGGGGCGCCCAGACCGCCCTCGAGCAGTACTTC
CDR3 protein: CASSWGAQTALEQYF

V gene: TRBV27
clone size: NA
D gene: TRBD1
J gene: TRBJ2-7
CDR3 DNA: TGTGCCAGCAGCACAGGGGGCTTGTCCTACGAGCAGTACTTC
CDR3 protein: CASSTGGLSYEQYF

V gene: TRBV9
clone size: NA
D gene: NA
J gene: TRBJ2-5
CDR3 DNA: TGTGCCAGCAGCCCAGGGGTGGGGCGCGGGGAGACCCAGTACTTC
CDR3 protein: CASSPGVGRGETQYF

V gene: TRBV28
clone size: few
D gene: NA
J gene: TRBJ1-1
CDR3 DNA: TGTGCCAGCACTCAGACGGAACCCCCGGGCACTGAAGCTTTCTTT
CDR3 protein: CASTQTEPPGTEAFF

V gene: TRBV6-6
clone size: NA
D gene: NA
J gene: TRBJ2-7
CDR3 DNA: TGTGCCAGCAGTTACCCCGAAGGGGAAAAATTCTACGAGCAGTACTTC
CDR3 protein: CASSYPEGEKFYEQYF

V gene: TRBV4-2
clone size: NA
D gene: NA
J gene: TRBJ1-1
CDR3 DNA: TGTGCCAGCAGCCAAGGGCTGCGGGGTCTGAACACTGAAGCTTTCTTT
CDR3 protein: CASSQGLRGLNTEAFF

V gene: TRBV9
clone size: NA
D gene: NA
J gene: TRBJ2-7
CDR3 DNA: TGTGCCAGCAGCGTAGGCCATCCCCAAAACGAGCAGTACTTC
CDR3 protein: CASSVGHPQNEQYF

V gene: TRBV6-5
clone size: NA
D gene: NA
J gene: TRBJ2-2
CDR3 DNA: TGTGCCAGCAGACTCTTACTATACGGTGCCGGGGAGCTGTTTTTT
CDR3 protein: CASRLLLYGAGELFF

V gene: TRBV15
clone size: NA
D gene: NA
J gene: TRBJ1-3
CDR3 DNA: TGTGCCACCAGCAGAGATCTGGGGCCTGGAAACACCATATATTTT
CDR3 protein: CATSRDLGPGNTIYF

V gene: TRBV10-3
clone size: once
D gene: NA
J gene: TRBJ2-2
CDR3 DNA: TGTGCCGCCAGGGGTGTTGGCACCGGGGAGCTGTTTTTT
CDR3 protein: CAARGVGTGELFF

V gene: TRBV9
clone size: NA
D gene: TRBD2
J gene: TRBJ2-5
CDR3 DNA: TGTGCCAGCAGCCTTTCCGATAGCGGGGTCCAAGAGACCCAGTACTTC
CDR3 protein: CASSLSDSGVQETQYF

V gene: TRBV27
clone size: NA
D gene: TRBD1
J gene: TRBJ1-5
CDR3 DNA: TGTGCCAGCAGACCCGGGACAGGGGTGGGCAATCAGCCCCAGCATTTT
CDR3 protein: CASRPGTGVGNQPQHF